One sample yielded the 8 T cell receptor beta chains listed below, sequenced in a study of cytomegalovirus exposure and HLA in healthy donors. The PCR was carried out with 60 Vbeta primers and 13 Jbeta primers. Only in-frame clones appear in the TCRdb table, and some are missing; sequencing was by immunoSEQ multiplex PCR. The data show 200,000 or so clones, with nearly 80% seen just once and approximately 6% held by the top ten. Sequencing used PBMCs. The receptors originated from a woman aged 25 to 39 in good health and CMV-seropositive.

A remark on this clone: The junction and the germline gene differ at one end; a read error may be behind it. The chain links TRBV19 to TRBJ1-2; 7 nucleotides align to TRBD1. CDR3 size: 13 residues. Looked up from germline, CDR1 is LNHDA and CDR2 is SQIVND (reference sequence). The DNA of the CDR3 is TGTGCCGGTAGTACGGGACAGCTCTTGGGCTACACCTTC. Translating gives CAGSTGQLLGYTF.

This chain connects TRBV19 to TRBJ1-2, with TRBD1 identical over 10 bases. The trim removed 10 bases at V and 11 bases at J, leaving 13 bases unmatched. Germline CDR1 LNHDA, CDR2 SQIVND (reference sequence). The CDR3 covers 13 residues. The CDR3 nucleotides are TGTGCCACCAAGGAGGTGGGACAGGGGTTTTACACCTTC. Encoded protein: CATKEVGQGFYTF.

The V call is TRBV5-1, the J call TRBJ1-1; a possible D gene is TRBD1 (6 bases). V lost 4 bases, J lost 8 bases, and 15 bases lay in between. The CDR3 runs to 13 residues. CDR1 is SGHRS and CDR2 is YFSETQ in the germline V gene. CDR3 amino acids: CASSPLRGLEAFF. In DNA form, the CDR3 reads TGCGCCAGCAGCCCCCTCAGGGGATTGGAAGCTTTCTTT.

The gene calls are TRBV9 and TRBJ2-1, with TRBD1 matching 7 bases. Germline loops: CDR1 SGDLS, CDR2 YYNGEE. Trimming removed 2 bases from V and 6 bases from J; junction bases left unmatched: 8. This CDR3 region has 15 residues. The DNA of the CDR3 is TGTGCCAGCAGCGTTACCGGACAGGTGGGCAATGAGCAGTTCTTC. Its protein product is CASSVTGQVGNEQFF.

The rearrangement links TRBV28 to TRBJ1-6; possibly TRBD1 for D (6 bases). Trimming cost V 3 bases and J 10 bases, with 25 bases left between them. CDR3 length: 18 amino acids. Germline lookup yields CDR1 MDHEN and CDR2 SYDVKM. CDR3 nucleotide sequence: TGTGCCAGCAGTTTGGCCCGAGAGATCCGACAGGCAGGATCACCCCTCCACTTT. Protein: CASSLAREIRQAGSPLHF.

This chain uses TRBV7-9 with TRBJ2-2; TRBD1 matches at 8 bases. Germline CDR1 and CDR2: SEHNR and FQNEAQ (reference sequence). The CDR3 consists of 15 residues. V lost 5 bases, J lost 5 bases, and 7 bases stayed unmatched. The CDR3 DNA follows: TGTGCCAGCAGCCCGGACAGGGTGGCTACCGGGGAGCTGTTTTTT. As protein: CASSPDRVATGELFF.

The rearrangement uses TRBV28 and TRBJ2-7, with 7 bases that match TRBD1. Germline V gene data show CDR1 as MDHEN and CDR2 as SYDVKM. The CDR3 totals 12 residues. CDR3 sequence (DNA): TGTGCAACTCTACAACAGGGGTACGAGCAGTACTTC. Protein product: CATLQQGYEQYF.

In its sample, this clone was seen once. Other DNA sequences within the sample encode an identical CDR3. The chain uses TRBV7-2 and TRBJ2-5; 7 bases agree with TRBD2. This CDR3 is built from 14 residues. Germline values: CDR1 SGHTA, CDR2 FQGNSA. With 3 bases clipped from V and 3 bases from J, the junction kept 4 bases outside the gene matches. Here the CDR3 reads CASSFIAGEETQYF. Here the CDR3 DNA reads TGTGCCAGCAGCTTCATCGCGGGGGAAGAGACCCAGTACTTC. Full variable domain (remainder filled in from reference TRBV7-2 and TRBJ2-5): GAGVSQSPSNKVTEKGKDVELRCDPISGHTALYWYRQSLGQGLEFLIYFQGNSAPDKSGLPSDRFSAERTGGSVSTLTIQRTQQEDSAVYLCASSFIAGEETQYFGPGTRLLVL.